The 14 T cell receptor beta chains below come from one sample, sequenced in a study of blood T cell repertoires in COVID-19. Profiling relied on immunoSEQ multiplex PCR, and the TCRdb table lists in-frame clones only, not all of them. The sample consists of over 85,000 clones, over 75% of them appearing once. Sequenced material: peripheral blood. These receptors were taken from a woman of 80 years or more with COVID-19, enrolled during active disease.

This clone has more than one count but fewer than ten. The rearrangement joins TRBV5-1 to TRBJ2-2; no clear D. Germline V CDR1 and CDR2: SGHRS, YFSETQ. This CDR3 spans 15 amino acids. Trimming left V 5 bases short and J 1 base short, with 12 bases between. The CDR3 loop is CASRIMSQNTGELFF. The CDR3 DNA reads as TGCGCCAGCAGAATTATGTCACAGAACACCGGGGAGCTGTTTTTT. The entire variable domain, with the rest obtained from reference TRBV5-1 and TRBJ2-2, is as follows: KAGVTQTPRYLIKTRGQQVTLSCSPISGHRSVSWYQQTPGQGLQFLFEYFSETQRNKGNFPGRFSGRQFSNSRSEMNVSTLELGDSALYLCASRIMSQNTGELFFGEGSRLTVL.

This clone showed up just once. This sequence joins TRBV7-2 and TRBJ2-1, with D unresolved. CDR1 is SGHTA, CDR2 FQGNSA, per germline. The CDR3 is made up of 15 amino acids. The V gene lost 8 bases and the J gene lost 0 bases, with 14 bases spanning the gap. CDR3 nucleotide sequence: TGTGCCAGCCTCACGTCAGGTAGCTCCTACAATGAGCAGTTCTTC. Residues: CASLTSGSSYNEQFF.

V is TRBV5-1 and J is TRBJ1-2; possible D gene TRBD1, 5 bases. CDR3 length: 16 amino acids. The V end lost 2 bases, the J end lost 7 bases, and 21 bases lay between the germline ends. Germline assignment: CDR1 SGHRS and CDR2 YFSETQ. Here the CDR3 DNA reads TGCGCCAGCAGCTTAGAAGGGGCGTTGGGGAAACTTGGCTACACCTTC. Its protein is CASSLEGALGKLGYTF.

This chain links TRBV6-5 with TRBJ1-4, with 7 bases aligning to TRBD1. Germline CDR1 is MNHEY and CDR2 is SVGAGI. The ends lost 5 bases at V and 8 bases at J; junction bases unmatched: 8. The CDR3 is made up of 14 amino acids. CDR3 bases: TGTGCCAGCAGTCACCGGGACAGTCGGGAAAAACTGTTTTTT. Amino acid sequence: CASSHRDSREKLFF.

CDR3 in amino acids: CASSRGVAGRSETQYF. In nucleotides, the CDR3 is TGTGCCAGCAGCCGAGGGGTCGCGGGGAGATCTGAGACCCAGTACTTC. V and J are TRBV7-8 and TRBJ2-5, with a tentative D call TRBD2 (6 bases). The V end was cut by 5 bases, the J end by 5 bases, with 21 bases between. The CDR3 covers 16 residues. CDR1 SGHVS and CDR2 FQNEAQ come from the germline V gene.

This rearrangement joins TRBV3-1 (or the pseudogene TRBV3-2) to TRBJ2-5; 8 bases match TRBD2. This CDR3 comprises 14 residues. With 4 bases clipped from V and 6 bases from J, the junction kept 7 bases outside the gene matches. Germline loops: CDR1 LGHDT, CDR2 YNNKEL (reference sequence). The CDR3 region is CASSPDPGGQTQYF. DNA for the CDR3: TGTGCCAGCAGCCCGGATCCGGGGGGGCAGACCCAGTACTTC.

V and J are TRBV18 and TRBJ2-7; D remains ambiguous. V shed 4 bases and J shed 0 bases, with 10 bases lying between them. Germline values: CDR1 KGHSH, CDR2 LQKENI. This CDR3 spans 14 amino acids. The CDR3 DNA sequence: TGTGCCAGCTCACGGCTGCCAACCTCCTACGAGCAGTACTTC. The encoded protein is CASSRLPTSYEQYF.

The chain recombines TRBV5-5 with TRBJ2-1, with a possible D match to TRBD2 (5 bases). V was cut by 0 bases and J by 10 bases, with 14 bases left in between. Germline V gene sequence: CDR1 SGHKS, CDR2 YYEKEE (reference sequence). This CDR3 region has 14 residues. This chain's CDR3 is CASSLGVWGEEQFF. In nucleotides, the CDR3 is TGTGCCAGCAGCTTGGGGGTCTGGGGAGAAGAGCAGTTCTTC.

The gene calls are TRBV14 and TRBJ2-1, with D perhaps matching TRBD2 (6 bases). V lost 4 bases and J lost 7, with 17 bases in between. The CDR3 length is 15 residues. From germline, CDR1 is SGHDN and CDR2 FVKESK. The CDR3 sequence is CASSRAAGRLNEQFF. CDR3 nucleotide sequence: TGTGCCAGCAGCCGGGCGGCCGGGAGACTGAATGAGCAGTTCTTC. Looking up the rest from reference TRBV14 and TRBJ2-1 gives the full variable domain: EAGVTQFPSHSVIEKGQTVTLRCDPISGHDNLYWYRRVMGKEIKFLLHFVKESKQDESGMPNNRFLAERTGGTYSTLKVQPAELEDSGVYFCASSRAAGRLNEQFFGPGTRLTVL.

The chain combines TRBV5-1 with TRBJ1-6; D is unclear. Germline lookup yields CDR1 SGHRS and CDR2 YFSETQ. The V end lost 0 bases, the J end lost 7 bases, and 5 bases lay between the germline ends. CDR3 length equals 13 residues. The CDR3 here is CASSLALNSPLHF. CDR3 sequence (DNA): TGCGCCAGCAGCTTGGCCCTAAATTCACCCCTCCACTTT.

The V call is TRBV11-3, the J call TRBJ2-5; TRBD1 aligns across 10 bases. Trimming took 5 bases from V and 4 from J; bases not matched to a gene: 4. The CDR3 is 14 amino acids. Per the germline V gene, CDR1 is SGHNT and CDR2 is YENEEA. The CDR3 is CASSLGQGRETQYF. The CDR3 bases are TGTGCCAGCAGCCTGGGACAGGGGCGAGAGACCCAGTACTTC.

This clone was recorded only once. The rearrangement links TRBV7-8 to TRBJ1-2; 7 nucleotides agree with TRBD1. Germline trimming cut 5 bases from V and 4 bases from J; bases unmatched to any gene: 7. The CDR3 covers 14 residues. The germline gives CDR1 SGHVS, CDR2 FQNEAQ. As DNA, the CDR3 is TGTGCCAGCAGCCTCGGGGACAGCTTCTATGGCTACACCTTC. Its protein is CASSLGDSFYGYTF.

This chain links TRBV3-1 (or the pseudogene TRBV3-2) with TRBJ2-7; D gene uncertain. The CDR3 consists of 15 residues. Trimming took off 0 bases at V and 8 bases at J, with 17 bases between the two ends. Germline V gene lookup returns CDR1 LGHDT and CDR2 YNNKEL (reference sequence). CDR3 sequence reads: CASSQEAGYGTKQYF. CDR3 coding DNA: TGTGCCAGCAGCCAAGAAGCAGGTTACGGAACCAAGCAGTACTTC.

The chain carries TRBV18 and TRBJ1-5; 7 bases fit TRBD1. The length of the CDR3 is 15 residues. Germline lookup yields CDR1 KGHSH and CDR2 LQKENI. The V segment lost 5 bases and the J segment 9 bases; nucleotides outside the gene matches: 13. The CDR3 protein is CASSSGAGGLGPQHF. CDR3 nucleotides: TGTGCCAGCTCATCCGGGGCAGGGGGGTTGGGGCCCCAGCATTTT. The complete variable domain, with remaining parts taken from reference TRBV18 and TRBJ1-5, reads NAGVMQNPRHLVRRRGQEARLRCSPMKGHSHVYWYRQLPEEGLKFMVYLQKENIIDESGMPKERFSAEFPKEGPSILRIQQVVRGDSAAYFCASSSGAGGLGPQHFGDGTRLSIL.